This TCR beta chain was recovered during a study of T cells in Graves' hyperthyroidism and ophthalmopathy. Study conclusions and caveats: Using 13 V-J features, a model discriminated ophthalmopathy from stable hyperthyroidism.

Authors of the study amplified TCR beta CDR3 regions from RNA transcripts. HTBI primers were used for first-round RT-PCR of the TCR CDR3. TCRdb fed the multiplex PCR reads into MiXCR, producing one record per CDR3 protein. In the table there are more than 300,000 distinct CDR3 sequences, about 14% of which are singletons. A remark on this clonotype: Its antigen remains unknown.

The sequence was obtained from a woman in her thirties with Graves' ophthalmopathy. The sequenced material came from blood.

DNA of the CDR3: TGTGCCACCGGGGGACAGGGACAAGAGACCCAGTACTTC. It translates to CATGGQGQETQYF. The V call is TRBV24-1, the J call TRBJ2-5, with TRBD1 matching 9 bases. J gave up 2 bases and V 9 bases, and 3 bases lay outside the gene matches. The CDR3 is 13 amino acids. The germline gives CDR1 KGHDR, CDR2 SFDVKD.